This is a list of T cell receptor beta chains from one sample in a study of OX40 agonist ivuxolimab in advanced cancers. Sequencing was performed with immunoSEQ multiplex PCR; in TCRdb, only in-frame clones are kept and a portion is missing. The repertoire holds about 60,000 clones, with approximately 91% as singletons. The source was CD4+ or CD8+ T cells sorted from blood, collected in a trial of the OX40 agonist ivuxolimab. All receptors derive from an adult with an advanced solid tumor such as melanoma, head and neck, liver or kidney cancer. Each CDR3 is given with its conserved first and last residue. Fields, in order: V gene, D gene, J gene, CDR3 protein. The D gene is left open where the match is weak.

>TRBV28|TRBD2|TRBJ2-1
CASSGGTSLNEQFF
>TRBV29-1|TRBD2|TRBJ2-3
CSVDGLADTSTDTQYF
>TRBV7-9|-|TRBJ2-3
CASSPATGSTDTQYF
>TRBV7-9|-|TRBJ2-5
CASSLYGTETQYF
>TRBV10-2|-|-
CASRPGTGYEQYF
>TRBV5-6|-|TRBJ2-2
CASSFGTLNTGELFF
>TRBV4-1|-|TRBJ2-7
CASSQDTAPRLEEQYF
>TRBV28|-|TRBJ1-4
CASSLGYYNEKLFF
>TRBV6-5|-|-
CASSYSYSYEQYF
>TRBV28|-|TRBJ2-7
CASRPTGSMGQYF
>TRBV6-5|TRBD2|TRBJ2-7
CASSIAGGLSYEQYF
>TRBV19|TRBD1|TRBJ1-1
CASSYGTGVGEAFF
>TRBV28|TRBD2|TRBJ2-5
CASSERGQETQYF
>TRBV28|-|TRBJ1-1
CASSPQWMRGAEGTEAFF
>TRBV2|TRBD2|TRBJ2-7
CASRVAGGEQYF
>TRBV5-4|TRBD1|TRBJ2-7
CASSFTGGGGGSEQYF
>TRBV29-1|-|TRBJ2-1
CSVEDPVHEQFF
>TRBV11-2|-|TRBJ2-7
CASSLGADSYEQYF
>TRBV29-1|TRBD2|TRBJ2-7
CSVGAGAYEQYF
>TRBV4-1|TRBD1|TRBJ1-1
CASSSRTGNTEAFF
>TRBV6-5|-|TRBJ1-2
CASSNGLYGYTF
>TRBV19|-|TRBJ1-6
CASRSGGNNSPLHF
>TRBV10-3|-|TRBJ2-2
CAISEKGAGELFF
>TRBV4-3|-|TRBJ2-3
CASSQDLRAEGTDTQYF